The subject of this entry is one T cell receptor (beta chain). Antigen unknown. This CDR3 region has 17 residues. Germline CDR1 reads SEHNR; CDR2 reads FQNEAQ (reference sequence). Unmatched junction bases numbered 14, after V lost 4 bases and J lost 6 bases. These data are taken from a study of T cell repertoires in cytomegalovirus infection. Study-level findings and limits: Identification of carriers of CMV plus the relevant HLA was achieved through cumulative public TCR beta family frequency.

TCRdb recomputed calls from the reads with MiXCR, one row per CDR3 protein. The sample has fewer than 200,000 distinct CDR3 sequences; less than 25% are singletons. This rearrangement joins TRBV7-9 to TRBJ2-7, with 11 bases lining up with TRBD1. The sequences come from CD8+ T cells from cultured PBMCs, collected from culture after CMV antigen stimulation. The receptor was derived from a human donor in good health (CMV status not recorded). Some clones in this sample may be carry-over from other donors' samples. The CDR3 DNA reads TGTGCCAGCAGCTCCTGGACAGGGGGCGCCGGGGTCTTCGAGCAGTACTTC. The encoded protein is CASSSWTGGAGVFEQYF.